This T cell receptor beta chain emerged from a study of blood T cell repertoires in COVID-19. Per the authors' pipeline: The assay estimated nucleated cells by amplifying reference gene primers. The assay was immunoSEQ multiplex PCR, and TCRdb's table has in-frame clones only and misses some. That table gives V, J and clone size, and the DNA gave D and trimming. In the table there are 400,000 to 450,000 clones, roughly nine tenths of which are singletons. Participant age was roughly 18 to 100 years, and participants resided in about two dozen US areas. Participant-reported clinical history was the basis for cohort assignment. Donors in Cohort 3 who had recovered were those with two negative PCRs, healthcare professional clearance, or resolution of their symptoms. V was trimmed by 3 bases and J by 5 bases, leaving 14 bases between them. This CDR3 has 15 amino acids. The germline V gene has CDR1 MDHEN and CDR2 SYDVKM.

This TCR derives from a man aged 25 to 40 who had recovered from COVID-19. Sequencing was carried out using PBMCs or T cells enriched from blood (not recorded which). J is TRBJ1-5 and V is TRBV28, with D possibly matching TRBD1 (6 bases). The CDR3 loop is CASSLGGGGDQPQHF. The CDR3 nucleotides read TGTGCCAGCAGTTTGGGGGGGGGCGGTGATCAGCCCCAGCATTTT.